Listed below are T cell receptor beta chains from one sample, sequenced in a study of Graves' ophthalmopathy and Graves' hyperthyroidism. TCRdb reanalysed the multiplex PCR reads using MiXCR and keeps one entry per CDR3 protein. The sample has a few hundred thousand distinct CDR3 sequences, 35% to 45% seen once. Sequencing was done on a sample of peripheral blood or thyroid tissue (not recorded which). These receptor sequences come from an adult man with Graves' hyperthyroidism. CDR3s include the opening cysteine and the closing phenylalanine or tryptophan. D genes are given only for firm matches. Rows may omit the clone size; those that give it use once, few, many or a size class.

TGTGCCAGCAGTTTTTTTTCAGGGGGGGTCAGCAATCAGCCCCAGCATTTT,CASSFFSGGVSNQPQHF,-,TRBJ1-5,TRBV12-3/TRBV12-4,TRBD1
TGTGCCAGCAGCCCCCGGGGTACGCATAATTCACCCCTCCACTTT,CASSPRGTHNSPLHF,many,TRBJ1-6,TRBV9,-
TGTGCCAGCAGCTTATCCGCCATATATTTT,CASSLSAIYF,many,TRBJ1-3,TRBV7-9,-
TGTGCCAGTAGTTCAACAGGGTACGACACCATATATTTT,CASSSTGYDTIYF,-,TRBJ1-3,TRBV19,-
TGTGCCAGCAGTTACGGGTCCGCTGGCGGCGAGCAGTACTTC,CASSYGSAGGEQYF,-,TRBJ2-7,TRBV6-1,-
TGTGCCAGCAGTGAATTATTTTTAGCGGGGGGGTCCCAAGAGACCCAGTACTTC,CASSELFLAGGSQETQYF,-,TRBJ2-5,TRBV10-3,TRBD2
TGTGCCAGCAGTGGAGACAGATTCTCTGGAAACACCATATATTTT,CASSGDRFSGNTIYF,many,TRBJ1-3,TRBV2,-
TGCAGTGCTAGACGGGGACAGGGAGTGATGAACACTGAAGCTTTCTTT,CSARRGQGVMNTEAFF,few,TRBJ1-1,TRBV20-1,TRBD1
TGCAGTGCTAGGAGCTACGGCTCCTACGAGCAGTACTTC,CSARSYGSYEQYF,many,TRBJ2-7,TRBV20-1,-
TGCAGTGCTACTGACCGGACGTTATATTCACCCCTCCACTTT,CSATDRTLYSPLHF,many,TRBJ1-6,TRBV20-1,-
TGCAGCGCCCGTGTTGGCACTGAAGCTTTCTTT,CSARVGTEAFF,-,TRBJ1-1,TRBV29-1,-
TGTGCCAGCACCGGGAGGCGAGAGACCCAGTACTTC,CASTGRRETQYF,few,TRBJ2-5,TRBV28,TRBD2
TGTGCCACCAAGGTGGGAGGGATGACGACCACCTCCTACGAGCAGTACTTC,CATKVGGMTTTSYEQYF,few,TRBJ2-7,TRBV28,TRBD2
TGCGCCAGCAGCCCTACTCCCGGGACAAATTCACCCCTCCACTTT,CASSPTPGTNSPLHF,many,TRBJ1-6,TRBV4-1,-
TGCAGCGTTGCCCCGACAGGTCCCTCTGGAAACACCATATATTTT,CSVAPTGPSGNTIYF,few,TRBJ1-3,TRBV29-1,-
TGTGCCTCCAGGGCGGGAGGAGGCGGTGCCGAGCAGTACTTC,CASRAGGGGAEQYF,many,TRBJ2-7,TRBV10-3,TRBD2
TGTGCCAGCAGTGAACAAACAGGGACTAGCGGGCAGCAAGAGACCCAGTACTTC,CASSEQTGTSGQQETQYF,few,TRBJ2-5,TRBV7-2,TRBD2
TGCAGTGCCAGTACATTGGTGGGTCAGCCCCAGCATTTT,CSASTLVGQPQHF,-,TRBJ1-5,TRBV20-1,-
TGTGCCAGCAGAAACGACAGGGGTGCAACTAATGAAAAACTGTTTTTT,CASRNDRGATNEKLFF,-,TRBJ1-4,TRBV6-6,TRBD1
TGCGCCAGCAGCGGGGGACCGGGATTTGAGACTGAAGCTTTCTTT,CASSGGPGFETEAFF,many,TRBJ1-1,TRBV5-1,-
TGTGCCAGCAGTATTTTCACAGGGCAAGAGACCCAGTACTTC,CASSIFTGQETQYF,few,TRBJ2-5,TRBV2,-
TGTGCCAGTAGTACCGTGGGTTGGGCTAGCACAGATACGCAGTATTTT,CASSTVGWASTDTQYF,-,TRBJ2-3,TRBV19,-
TGCAGTGCTAGTCCGATTTCGCGGCCCAACTACGAGCAGTACTTC,CSASPISRPNYEQYF,many,TRBJ2-7,TRBV20-1,-
TGTGCCAGCCTTACCCAATATGGCTACACCTTC,CASLTQYGYTF,many,TRBJ1-2,TRBV2,-
TGCAGCGTGTTGACTGGAGGGAACACTGAAGCTTTCTTT,CSVLTGGNTEAFF,many,TRBJ1-1,TRBV29-1,-
TGTGCCAGTAGTATAAACGGGGGAAAGGTGGGACAGAGCTATGGCTACACCTTC,CASSINGGKVGQSYGYTF,few,TRBJ1-2,TRBV19,TRBD1
TGTGCCAGCAGCCCCTCCAGGCGGGAGCCGCACACAGATACGCAGTATTTT,CASSPSRREPHTDTQYF,-,TRBJ2-3,TRBV7-2,TRBD2
TGCGCCAGCAGCCAGGAAGAGGGAGGTACTGAAGCTTTCTTT,CASSQEEGGTEAFF,many,TRBJ1-1,TRBV5-1,-
TGTGCCAGCAGCTTACAGGGGGAAAGCTATGGCTACACCTTC,CASSLQGESYGYTF,-,TRBJ1-2,TRBV7-9,TRBD1
TGCGCCAGCAGCGGTAACAGGGCTACTGAAGCTTTCTTT,CASSGNRATEAFF,-,TRBJ1-1,TRBV5-1,-
TGTGCCAGCAGTTTTTTACCCGGGGAAAACGAAAAACTGTTTTTT,CASSFLPGENEKLFF,few,TRBJ1-4,TRBV12-3/TRBV12-4,-
TGTGCCACCAGAGCCAGGGGGGCCACTGAAGCTTTCTTT,CATRARGATEAFF,-,TRBJ1-1,TRBV24-1,TRBD1
TGTGCTAGATACTGGGGATTGAACACTGAAGCTTTCTTT,CARYWGLNTEAFF,-,TRBJ1-1,TRBV25-1,-